This T cell receptor (beta chain) was obtained from a study of T cell responses to AZD1222 COVID-19 vaccine. As for this clone: The target antigen is unknown.

The CDR3 length is 20 residues. Unmatched junction bases numbered 21, after V lost 4 bases and J lost 2 bases. Germline CDR1 reads MDHEN; CDR2 reads SYDVKM. The assay was immunoSEQ multiplex PCR, and TCRdb's table has in-frame clones only and misses some. The sample shows about 160,000 clones, roughly 90% of them seen only once. General observations from the study: Spike as a whole was targeted by vaccine-associated CD4 TCRs, dominant at 160-218 and 743-854. Clonal diversity was possibly underestimated, and the donors were mostly white British, with more females. The peak T cell response came first, and repertoires were sampled only after it.

The receptor was derived from an adult in good health. The source material was peripheral blood, sampled on day 0 of AZD1222 vaccination. The chain has TRBV28 and TRBJ2-7; 9 bases map to TRBD1. CDR3 nucleotide sequence: TGTGCCAGCAGTTCCTTCAAGGGACAGGGAAGCTCCTTCTTAACCTACGAGCAGTACTTC. This translates into CASSSFKGQGSSFLTYEQYF.